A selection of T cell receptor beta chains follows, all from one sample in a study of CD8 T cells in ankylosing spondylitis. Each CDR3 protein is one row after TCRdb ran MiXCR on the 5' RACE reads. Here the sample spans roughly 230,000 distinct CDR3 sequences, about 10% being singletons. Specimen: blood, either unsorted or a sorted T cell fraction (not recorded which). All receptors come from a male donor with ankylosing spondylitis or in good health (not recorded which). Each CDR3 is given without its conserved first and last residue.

CDR3: AWSRGRTDTQY
J: TRBJ2-3
V: TRBV30

CDR3: ASRILAGPTGELF
J: TRBJ2-2
V: TRBV5-1

CDR3: ASSEDIAKNIQY
J: TRBJ2-4
V: TRBV3-1

CDR3: ASSFGGAGKLF
J: TRBJ1-4
V: TRBV11-2

CDR3: ASSTPRRGQTDTQY
J: TRBJ2-3
V: TRBV11-2

CDR3: ASSQQRGSKNIQY
J: TRBJ2-4
V: TRBV4-2

CDR3: ASSSNRGNTGELF
J: TRBJ2-2
V: TRBV7-2

CDR3: ASSFGAKTLNEQF
J: TRBJ2-1
V: TRBV11-1

CDR3: ASSPSASGGSYNEQF
J: TRBJ2-1
V: TRBV5-1

CDR3: ASSDSNLAGVQF
J: TRBJ2-1
V: TRBV2

CDR3: SVEGQNKGTQY
J: TRBJ2-5
V: TRBV29-1

CDR3: ASSLKPSDYGYT
J: TRBJ1-2
V: TRBV7-6

CDR3: SVAQLDRPGELF
J: TRBJ2-2
V: TRBV29-1

CDR3: ASTPRANTEAF
J: TRBJ1-1
V: TRBV6-1

CDR3: ASTSQGKTEAF
J: TRBJ1-1
V: TRBV5-1